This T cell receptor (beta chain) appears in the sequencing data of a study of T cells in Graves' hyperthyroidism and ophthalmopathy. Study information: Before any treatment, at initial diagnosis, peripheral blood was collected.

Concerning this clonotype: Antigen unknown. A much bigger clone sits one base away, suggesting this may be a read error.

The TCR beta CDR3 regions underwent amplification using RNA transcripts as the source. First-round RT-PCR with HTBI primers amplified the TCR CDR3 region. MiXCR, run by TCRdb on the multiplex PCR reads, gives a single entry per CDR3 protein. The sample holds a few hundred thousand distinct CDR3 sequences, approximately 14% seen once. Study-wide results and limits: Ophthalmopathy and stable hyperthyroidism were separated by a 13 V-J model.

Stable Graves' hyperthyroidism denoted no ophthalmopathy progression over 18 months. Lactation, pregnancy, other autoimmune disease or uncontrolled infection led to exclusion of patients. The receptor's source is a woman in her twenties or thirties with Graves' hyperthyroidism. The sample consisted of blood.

The chain's CDR3 is CASSYRTYEQYF. The CDR3 DNA follows: TGTGCCAGCAGTTACCGTACCTACGAGCAGTACTTC. This chain connects TRBV6-2 or TRBV6-3 to TRBJ2-7; D is uncertain. Trimming removed 2 bases from V and 2 bases from J, with 4 bases in between. This CDR3 has 12 amino acids. Per the germline V gene, CDR1 is MNHEY and CDR2 is SVGEGT.